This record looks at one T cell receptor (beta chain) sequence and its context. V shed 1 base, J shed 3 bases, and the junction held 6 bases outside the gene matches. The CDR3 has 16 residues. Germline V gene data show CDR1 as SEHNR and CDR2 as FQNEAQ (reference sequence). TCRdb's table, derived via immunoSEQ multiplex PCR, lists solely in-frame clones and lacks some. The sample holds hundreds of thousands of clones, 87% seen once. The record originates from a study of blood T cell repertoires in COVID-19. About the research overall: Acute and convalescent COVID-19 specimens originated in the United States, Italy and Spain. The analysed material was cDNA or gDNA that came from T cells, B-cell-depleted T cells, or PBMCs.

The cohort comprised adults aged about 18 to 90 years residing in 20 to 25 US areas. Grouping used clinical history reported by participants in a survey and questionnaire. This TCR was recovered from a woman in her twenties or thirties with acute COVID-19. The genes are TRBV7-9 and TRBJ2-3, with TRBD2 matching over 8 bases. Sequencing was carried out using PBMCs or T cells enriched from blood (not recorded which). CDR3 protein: CASSLDPGGRTDTQYF. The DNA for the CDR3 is TGTGCCAGCAGCTTAGACCCGGGGGGGAGGACAGATACGCAGTATTTT. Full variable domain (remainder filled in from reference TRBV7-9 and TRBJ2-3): DTGVSQNPRHKITKRGQNVTFRCDPISEHNRLYWYRQTLGQGPEFLTYFQNEAQLEKSRLLSDRFSAERPKGSFSTLEIQRTEQGDSAMYLCASSLDPGGRTDTQYFGPGTRLTVL.